This T cell receptor beta chain came from a study of control samples from healthy donors and cancer patients. Clones were sequenced by immunoSEQ multiplex PCR, and TCRdb holds only the in-frame ones, with some missing. The sample has around 94,000 clones; roughly 86% are singletons. This clone has only a few counts. J lost 8 bases, V lost 6 bases, and 9 bases had no gene match. The CDR3 totals 14 residues. Looked up from germline, CDR1 is LGHDT and CDR2 is YNNKEL (reference sequence). The clonotype was recovered from a woman aged 45-65 years in good health. This chain connects TRBV3-1 (or the pseudogene TRBV3-2) to TRBJ2-1; 8 positions match TRBD2. Sequencing used blood. The DNA for the CDR3 is TGTGCCAGCAGTGCCCCCGGGACTAGTTATGAGCAGTTCTTC. Amino acid sequence: CASSAPGTSYEQFF.